This record covers a single T cell receptor (beta chain). The entry originates in a study of radiation and T cells in renal cell carcinoma. The germline V gene has CDR1 SEHNR and CDR2 FQNEAQ (reference sequence). V lost 6 bases and J lost 0; bases outside the gene matches: 10. The CDR3 consists of 18 residues. Specified time point: blood 4 weeks post-SBRT, at nephrectomy. As for treatment: 15 Gy SBRT to primary tumor, nephrectomy 4 weeks later. Radiation-treated patients gave blood at baseline, week 2 and week 4. The method was immunoSEQ multiplex PCR; TCRdb's version includes in-frame clones alone and lacks a portion of them. This sample yields fewer than 200,000 clones, of which about 88% are seen a single time; approximately 11% belongs to the top ten.

The chain joins TRBV7-9 to TRBJ2-5; 13 nucleotides match TRBD2. This TCR came from a woman aged 45 to 65 with renal cell carcinoma. The sample here was blood, taken from a patient whose treatment included radiotherapy and nephrectomy. CDR3 sequence (DNA): TGTGCCAGCAGGCCTACTAGCGGGGGGGCTCAGTACCAAGAGACCCAGTACTTC. Amino acid sequence: CASRPTSGGAQYQETQYF.